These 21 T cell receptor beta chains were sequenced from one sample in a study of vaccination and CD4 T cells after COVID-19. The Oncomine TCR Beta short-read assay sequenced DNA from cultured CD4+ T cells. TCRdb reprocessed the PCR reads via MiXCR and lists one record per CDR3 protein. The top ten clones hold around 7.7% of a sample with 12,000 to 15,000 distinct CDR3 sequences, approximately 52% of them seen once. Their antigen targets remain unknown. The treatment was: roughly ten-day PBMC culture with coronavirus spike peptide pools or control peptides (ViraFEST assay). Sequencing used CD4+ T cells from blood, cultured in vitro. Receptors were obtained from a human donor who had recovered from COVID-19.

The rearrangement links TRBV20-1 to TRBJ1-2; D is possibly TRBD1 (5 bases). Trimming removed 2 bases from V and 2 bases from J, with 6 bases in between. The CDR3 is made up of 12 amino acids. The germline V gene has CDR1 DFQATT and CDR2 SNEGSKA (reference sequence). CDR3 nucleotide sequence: TGCAGTGCTAGAAAGGGGAACTATGGCTACACCTTC. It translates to CSARKGNYGYTF.

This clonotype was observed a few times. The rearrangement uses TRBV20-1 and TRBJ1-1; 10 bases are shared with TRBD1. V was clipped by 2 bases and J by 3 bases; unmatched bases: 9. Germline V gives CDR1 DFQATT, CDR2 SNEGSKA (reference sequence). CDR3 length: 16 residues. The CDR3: CSARNPGQGGDTEAFF. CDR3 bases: TGCAGTGCTAGAAATCCCGGACAGGGGGGGGACACTGAAGCTTTCTTT.

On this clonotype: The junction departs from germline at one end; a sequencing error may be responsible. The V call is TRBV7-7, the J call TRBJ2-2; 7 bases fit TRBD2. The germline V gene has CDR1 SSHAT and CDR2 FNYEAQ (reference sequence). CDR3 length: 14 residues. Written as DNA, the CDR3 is TGTGCTAGCAGCTTAGGTAGCGGGACCGGGGAGCTGTTTTTT. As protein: CASSLGSGTGELFF.

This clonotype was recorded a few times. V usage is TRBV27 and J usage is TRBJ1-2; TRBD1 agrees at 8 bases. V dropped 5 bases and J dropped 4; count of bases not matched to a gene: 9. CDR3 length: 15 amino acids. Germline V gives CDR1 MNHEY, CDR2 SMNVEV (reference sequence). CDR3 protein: CASSTWTGSVYGYTF. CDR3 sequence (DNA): TGTGCCAGCAGTACCTGGACAGGGTCGGTCTATGGCTACACCTTC.

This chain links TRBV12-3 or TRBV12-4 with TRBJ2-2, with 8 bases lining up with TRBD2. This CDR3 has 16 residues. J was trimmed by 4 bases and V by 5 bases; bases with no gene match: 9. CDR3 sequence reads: CASSPPTGRGTGELFF. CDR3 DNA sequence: TGTGCCAGCAGTCCACCGACCGGGAGGGGCACCGGGGAGCTGTTTTTT.

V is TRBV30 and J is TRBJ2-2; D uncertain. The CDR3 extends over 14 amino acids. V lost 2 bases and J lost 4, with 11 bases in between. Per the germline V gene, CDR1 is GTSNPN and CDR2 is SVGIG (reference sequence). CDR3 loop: CAWSSRDSTGELFF. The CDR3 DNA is TGTGCCTGGAGTTCAAGGGATAGCACCGGGGAGCTGTTTTTT.

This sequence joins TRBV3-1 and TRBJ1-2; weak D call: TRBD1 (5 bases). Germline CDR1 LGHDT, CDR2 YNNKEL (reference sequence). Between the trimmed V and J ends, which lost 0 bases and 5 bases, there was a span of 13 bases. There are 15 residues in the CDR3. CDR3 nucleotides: TGTGCCAGCAGCCAAGATCCCCTACAGGCTTATGGCTACACCTTC. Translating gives CASSQDPLQAYGYTF.

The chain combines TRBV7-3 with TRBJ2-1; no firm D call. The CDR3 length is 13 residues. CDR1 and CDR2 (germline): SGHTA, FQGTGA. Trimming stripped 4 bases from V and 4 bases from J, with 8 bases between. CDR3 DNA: TGTGCCAGCAGCTCCTTAGTTTACAATGAGCAGTTCTTC. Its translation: CASSSLVYNEQFF.

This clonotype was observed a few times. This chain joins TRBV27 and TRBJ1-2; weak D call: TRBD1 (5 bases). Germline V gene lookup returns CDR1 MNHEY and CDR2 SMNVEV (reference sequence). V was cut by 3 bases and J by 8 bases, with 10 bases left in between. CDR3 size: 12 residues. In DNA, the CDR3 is TGTGCCAGCAGTTTGGGTCGGGGCGGCTACACCTTC. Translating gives CASSLGRGGYTF.

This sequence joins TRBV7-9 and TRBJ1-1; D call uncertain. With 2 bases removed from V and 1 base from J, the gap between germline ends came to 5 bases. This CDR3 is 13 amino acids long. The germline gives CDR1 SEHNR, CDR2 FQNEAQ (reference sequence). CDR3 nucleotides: TGTGCCAGCAGCTTATTTGGGAACACTGAAGCTTTCTTT. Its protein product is CASSLFGNTEAFF.

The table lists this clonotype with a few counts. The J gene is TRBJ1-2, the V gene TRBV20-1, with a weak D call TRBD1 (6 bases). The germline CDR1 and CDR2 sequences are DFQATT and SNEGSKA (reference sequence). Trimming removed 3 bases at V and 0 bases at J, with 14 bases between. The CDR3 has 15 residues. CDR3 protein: CSARPSGQANYGYTF. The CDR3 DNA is TGCAGTGCTAGGCCATCGGGACAAGCTAACTATGGCTACACCTTC.

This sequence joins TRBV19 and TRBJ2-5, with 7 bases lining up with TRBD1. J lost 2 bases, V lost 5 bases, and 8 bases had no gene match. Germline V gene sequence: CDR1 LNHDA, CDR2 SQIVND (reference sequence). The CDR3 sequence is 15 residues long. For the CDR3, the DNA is TGTGCCAGTAGTCGAATAGGACAGGCTCAAGAGACCCAGTACTTC. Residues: CASSRIGQAQETQYF.

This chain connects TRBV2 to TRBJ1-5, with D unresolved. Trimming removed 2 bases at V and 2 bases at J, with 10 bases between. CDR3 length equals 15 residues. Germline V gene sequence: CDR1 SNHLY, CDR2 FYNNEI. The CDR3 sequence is CASSEMSMGNQPQHF. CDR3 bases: TGTGCCAGCAGTGAAATGAGCATGGGCAATCAGCCCCAGCATTTT.

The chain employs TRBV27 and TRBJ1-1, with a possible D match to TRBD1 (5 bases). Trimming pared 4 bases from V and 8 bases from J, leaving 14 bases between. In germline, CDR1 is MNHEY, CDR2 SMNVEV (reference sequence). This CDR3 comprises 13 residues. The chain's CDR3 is CASSSRWGPEAFF. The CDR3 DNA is TGTGCCAGCAGTTCCCGTTGGGGCCCGGAAGCTTTCTTT.

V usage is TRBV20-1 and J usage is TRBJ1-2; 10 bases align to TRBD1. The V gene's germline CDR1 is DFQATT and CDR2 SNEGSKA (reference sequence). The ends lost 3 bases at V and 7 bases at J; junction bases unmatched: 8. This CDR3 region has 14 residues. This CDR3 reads CSARPRDRGRGYTF. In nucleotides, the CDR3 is TGCAGTGCTAGGCCCCGGGACAGGGGCCGTGGCTACACCTTC.

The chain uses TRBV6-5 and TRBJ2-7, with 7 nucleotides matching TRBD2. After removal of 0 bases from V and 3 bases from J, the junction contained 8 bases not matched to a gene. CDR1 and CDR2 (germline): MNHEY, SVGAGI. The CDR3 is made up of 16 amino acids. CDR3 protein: CASSYSMGGKSYEQYF. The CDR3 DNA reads TGTGCCAGCAGTTACTCGATGGGGGGGAAGAGCTACGAGCAGTACTTC.

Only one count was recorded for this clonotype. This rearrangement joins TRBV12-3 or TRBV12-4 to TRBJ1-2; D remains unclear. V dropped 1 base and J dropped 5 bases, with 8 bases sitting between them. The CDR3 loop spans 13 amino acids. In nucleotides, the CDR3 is TGTGCCAGCAGTTTAGACAGCATTTATGGCTACACCTTC. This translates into CASSLDSIYGYTF.

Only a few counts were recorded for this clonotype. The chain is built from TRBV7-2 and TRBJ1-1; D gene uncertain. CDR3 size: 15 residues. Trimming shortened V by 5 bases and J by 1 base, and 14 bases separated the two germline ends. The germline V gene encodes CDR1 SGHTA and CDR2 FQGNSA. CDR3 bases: TGTGCCAGCAGCACCACCCCGTACGGGAACACTGAAGCTTTCTTT. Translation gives CASSTTPYGNTEAFF.

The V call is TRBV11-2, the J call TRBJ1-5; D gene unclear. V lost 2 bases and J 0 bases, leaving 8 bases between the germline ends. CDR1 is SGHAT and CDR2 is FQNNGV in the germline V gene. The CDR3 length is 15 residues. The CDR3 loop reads CASSLTSDSNQPQHF. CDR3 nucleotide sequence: TGTGCCAGCAGCTTAACTTCCGATAGCAATCAGCCCCAGCATTTT.

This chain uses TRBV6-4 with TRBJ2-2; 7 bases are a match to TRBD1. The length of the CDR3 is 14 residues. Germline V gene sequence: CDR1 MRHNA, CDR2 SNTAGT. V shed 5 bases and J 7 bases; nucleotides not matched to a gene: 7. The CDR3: CASSPQDRHGELFF. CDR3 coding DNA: TGTGCCAGCAGTCCGCAGGACAGGCACGGGGAGCTGTTTTTT.

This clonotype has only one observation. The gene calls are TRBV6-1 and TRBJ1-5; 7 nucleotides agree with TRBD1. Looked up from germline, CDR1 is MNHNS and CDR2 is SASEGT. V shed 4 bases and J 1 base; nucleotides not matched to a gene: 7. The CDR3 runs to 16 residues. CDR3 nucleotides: TGTGCCAGCAGTGTCACAGGGGCTGCGAGCAATCAGCCCCAGCATTTT. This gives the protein CASSVTGAASNQPQHF.